Below, one T cell receptor beta chain is given with its context. Its antigen remains unidentified. Original processing notes: As immunoSEQ supplied junction-only sequences (without quality scores), filtering differed. Sequencing was performed with immunoSEQ multiplex PCR; in TCRdb, only in-frame clones are kept and a portion is missing. The D gene and trimming were derived from the DNA, and the V and J assignments and clone size from that table. The table records nearly 500,000 clones, around 80% of them present only once. The record originates from a study of shared clonotypes between healthy human individuals. Study observations and caveats: Sampling covered nothing but blood. Tissue TCR repertoires likely differ from those found in blood.

The V end lost 0 bases, the J end lost 1 base, and 8 bases lay between the germline ends. The length of the CDR3 is 16 residues. Germline V CDR1 and CDR2: SGHRS, YFSETQ. What was sequenced was PBMCs. This receptor was obtained from a woman in her 40s in good health. Some clones in this sample may be carry-over from other donors' samples. The chain links TRBV5-1 to TRBJ2-6; D remains unclear. The CDR3 nucleotides are TGCGCCAGCAGCTTGGACGTGGGGTCTGGGGCCAACGTCCTGACTTTC. Translated: CASSLDVGSGANVLTF.